The TCR beta chain under discussion was sequenced for a study of B cell selection in AIRE deficiency. General study findings and limits: About 33% of healthy-donor shared Treg TCRbeta sequences appeared in patient Tconv cells. Shorter CDR3s marked shared Treg sequences, biased toward few non-templated insertions. In TCRBV usage, CDR3 length and diversity, patient Tconv and Treg cells matched healthy donors.

Trimming took 5 bases from V and 8 from J; bases not matched to a gene: 7. Per germline, CDR1 MNHEY and CDR2 SVGAGI. The CDR3 totals 15 residues. On this clone: Its antigen remains unidentified.

Conventional CD4 T cells were sorted as CD4+CD127+ cells. The authors' processing: Conventional T cell pools: roughly 110,000 distinct patient, fewer than 1.5x10^5 donor TCRbeta sequences. Here immunoSEQ multiplex PCR was the method, and the copy in TCRdb shows in-frame clones only, minus some. That table supplies the V and J calls and clone size; D and trimming were determined from the DNA. The table lists approximately 24,000 clones, nearly 97% of them singletons. The sample taken for sequencing was CD4+CD127+ conventional T cells sorted from PBMCs. The sequence came from a human donor in good health. This sequence joins TRBV6-5 and TRBJ2-1, with TRBD2 identical over 12 bases. In DNA form, the CDR3 reads TGTGCCAGCAGTAAACCTAGCGGGGGGGTATATGAGCAGTTCTTC. Encoded protein: CASSKPSGGVYEQFF.